Shown below are 24 T cell receptor beta chains from a single sample sequenced in a study of shared clonotypes between healthy human individuals. TCRdb's copy holds only in-frame clones and misses some; the assay was immunoSEQ multiplex PCR. The sample lists some 1 million clones, about 77% seen once, with nearly 1.5% in the top ten. Sequenced material: memory CD4+ T cells sorted from blood. Subset denoted: CD45RA-negative fraction. The receptor source for this set is a man between 18 and 29 years old in good health.

The chain is built from TRBV5-8 and TRBJ2-5; the D is unclear. Germline CDR1 is SGHTS and CDR2 is YDEGEE. V was clipped by 1 base and J by 1 base, with 8 bases between them. The CDR3 contains 14 residues. In nucleotides, the CDR3 is TGTGCCAGCAGCTTGTCGGCAAGCCAAGAGACCCAGTACTTC. Translated: CASSLSASQETQYF. Looking up the rest from reference TRBV5-8 and TRBJ2-5 gives the full variable domain: EAGVTQSPTHLIKTRGQQATLRCSPISGHTSVYWYQQALGLGLQFLLWYDEGEERNRGNFPPRFSGRQFPNYSSELNVNALELEDSALYLCASSLSASQETQYFGPGTRLLVL.

Only a few counts were recorded for this clone. This rearrangement joins TRBV5-1 to TRBJ2-7, with 8 nucleotides matching TRBD1. V lost 2 bases, J lost 7 bases, and 17 bases stayed unmatched. Germline V gene lookup returns CDR1 SGHRS and CDR2 YFSETQ. The CDR3 spans 17 residues. As DNA, the CDR3 is TGCGCCAGCAGCTTCGGAACACCGGGACAGGCCCTGAGGGAGCAGTACTTC. Amino acid sequence: CASSFGTPGQALREQYF. The full variable domain, rest sourced from reference TRBV5-1 and TRBJ2-7, is KAGVTQTPRYLIKTRGQQVTLSCSPISGHRSVSWYQQTPGQGLQFLFEYFSETQRNKGNFPGRFSGRQFSNSRSEMNVSTLELGDSALYLCASSFGTPGQALREQYFGPGTRLTVT.

The CDR3, as DNA: TGCGCCAGCAGCTCCACAGGGCAAAGGGAGACCCAGTACTTC. Protein: CASSSTGQRETQYF. V usage is TRBV5-1 and J usage is TRBJ2-5; the D gene is possibly TRBD1 (6 bases). With 3 bases removed from V and 5 bases from J, the gap between germline ends came to 14 bases. The CDR3 spans 14 residues. CDR1 is SGHRS and CDR2 is YFSETQ in the germline V gene. The entire variable domain, with the rest obtained from reference TRBV5-1 and TRBJ2-5, is as follows: KAGVTQTPRYLIKTRGQQVTLSCSPISGHRSVSWYQQTPGQGLQFLFEYFSETQRNKGNFPGRFSGRQFSNSRSEMNVSTLELGDSALYLCASSSTGQRETQYFGPGTRLLVL.

This rearrangement joins TRBV5-1 to TRBJ2-5; D gene ambiguous. CDR3 length: 13 amino acids. Germline V gene sequence: CDR1 SGHRS, CDR2 YFSETQ. The V and J ends lost 5 bases and 1 base respectively, with 9 bases between them. CDR3 amino acids: CASRLGIQETQYF. DNA of the CDR3: TGCGCCAGCAGGCTGGGGATCCAAGAGACCCAGTACTTC.

J is TRBJ2-5 and V is TRBV10-3, with D possibly matching TRBD2 (5 bases). Trimming removed 2 bases from V and 6 bases from J, with 7 bases in between. The CDR3 is 12 residues long. Germline loops: CDR1 ENHRY, CDR2 SYGVKD. CDR3 DNA sequence: TGTGCCATCAGTGAGGGGGAGAAGACCCAGTACTTC. Protein: CAISEGEKTQYF.

V usage is TRBV9 and J usage is TRBJ1-1; TRBD1 is a possible D gene (5 bases). V lost 4 bases and J lost 6, with 16 bases in between. Germline lookup yields CDR1 SGDLS and CDR2 YYNGEE. The CDR3 runs to 14 residues. The CDR3, as DNA: TGTGCCAGCAGCCCGCAATGGGGGTCGGCTGAAGCTTTCTTT. This gives the protein CASSPQWGSAEAFF.

This chain joins TRBV5-1 and TRBJ2-4, with 8 bases identical to TRBD1. The V segment lost 0 bases and the J segment 1 base; nucleotides outside the gene matches: 9. Germline V CDR1 and CDR2: SGHRS, YFSETQ. The length of the CDR3 is 18 residues. The CDR3 reads CASSLAVFGTGAKNIQYF. Here the CDR3 DNA reads TGCGCCAGCAGCTTGGCGGTTTTTGGGACAGGTGCCAAAAACATTCAGTACTTC. Full variable domain (rest looked up from reference TRBV5-1 and TRBJ2-4): KAGVTQTPRYLIKTRGQQVTLSCSPISGHRSVSWYQQTPGQGLQFLFEYFSETQRNKGNFPGRFSGRQFSNSRSEMNVSTLELGDSALYLCASSLAVFGTGAKNIQYFGAGTRLSVL.

V gene TRBV5-6 combines with J gene TRBJ1-2; D unclear. Germline CDR1 reads SGHDT; CDR2 reads YYEEEE. V was clipped by 4 bases and J by 3 bases, with 16 bases between them. There are 15 residues in the CDR3. The CDR3 region is CASSRQGLRDYGYTF. The DNA of the CDR3 is TGTGCCAGCAGCCGGCAAGGCCTACGGGACTATGGCTACACCTTC.

The V gene is TRBV20-1, the J gene TRBJ1-1, with D possibly being TRBD1 (5 bases). Per the germline V gene, CDR1 is DFQATT and CDR2 is SNEGSKA (reference sequence). The CDR3 totals 11 residues. As DNA, the CDR3 is TGCAGAGGTTCCCGGGGGGTTGAAGCTTTCTTT. This sequence encodes CRGSRGVEAFF.

This clone was seen a single time. This chain joins TRBV5-6 and TRBJ2-7; D uncertain. V was cut by 0 bases and J by 0 bases, with 10 bases left in between. Germline CDR1 reads SGHDT; CDR2 reads YYEEEE. This CDR3 comprises 15 residues. The CDR3 loop reads CASSLGPQSSYEQYF. As DNA, the CDR3 is TGTGCCAGCAGCTTGGGGCCCCAAAGCTCCTACGAGCAGTACTTC. Full variable domain (rest looked up from reference TRBV5-6 and TRBJ2-7): DAGVTQSPTHLIKTRGQQVTLRCSPKSGHDTVSWYQQALGQGPQFIFQYYEEEERQRGNFPDRFSGHQFPNYSSELNVNALLLGDSALYLCASSLGPQSSYEQYFGPGTRLTVT.

This clone appeared many times. J is TRBJ2-5 and V is TRBV5-1, with D uncertain. The CDR3 contains 14 residues. The germline V gene has CDR1 SGHRS and CDR2 YFSETQ. The V gene lost 0 bases and the J gene lost 4 bases, with 10 bases spanning the gap. The CDR3 bases are TGCGCCAGCAGCTTGGCGGTAGGGTCAGAGACCCAGTACTTC. It encodes CASSLAVGSETQYF.

This clone was counted a single time. The J gene is TRBJ2-1, the V gene TRBV19, with TRBD2 matching 13 bases. V dropped 8 bases and J dropped 4; count of bases not matched to a gene: 8. This CDR3 is built from 16 residues. Germline V gene sequence: CDR1 LNHDA, CDR2 SQIVND (reference sequence). CDR3 DNA: TGTGCCAGTGAGGTTAGGACTAGCGGGAGATACAATGAGCAGTTCTTC. It is translated as CASEVRTSGRYNEQFF.

This rearrangement joins TRBV5-4 to TRBJ2-5, with TRBD1 matching 8 bases. The CDR3 length is 14 residues. V lost 6 bases, J lost 7 bases, and 11 bases stayed unmatched. In germline, CDR1 is SGHNT, CDR2 YYREEE (reference sequence). The CDR3 loop reads CASTRDRGGGTQYF. The DNA for the CDR3 is TGTGCCAGCACCCGAGACAGGGGAGGTGGGACCCAGTACTTC.

The chain couples TRBV4-3 to TRBJ2-6; the D gene could be TRBD1 or TRBD2 (5 bases each). Trimming shortened V by 0 bases and J by 4 bases, and 13 bases separated the two germline ends. Germline-derived CDR1 and CDR2 are LGHNA and YSLEER. The CDR3 contains 17 residues. Written as DNA, the CDR3 is TGCGCCAGCAGCCAAGACCGGGGCCCGGGGGGGGCCAACGTCCTGACTTTC. Protein: CASSQDRGPGGANVLTF.

This chain links TRBV5-1 with TRBJ1-6; TRBD1 agrees at 7 bases. Germline V CDR1 and CDR2: SGHRS, YFSETQ. The CDR3 is 18 residues long. Trimming cost V 4 bases and J 2 bases; bases outside gene matches: 12. CDR3 in DNA: TGCGCCAGCAGCGAAGGGAGTCAGGGGGTGGCCTATAATTCACCCCTCCACTTT. Translated, it gives CASSEGSQGVAYNSPLHF.

The chain joins TRBV4-3 to TRBJ1-1; D call uncertain. Trimming removed 3 bases from V and 1 base from J, with 6 bases in between. The length of the CDR3 is 13 residues. The germline CDR1 and CDR2 sequences are LGHNA and YSLEER. The CDR3 nucleotides are TGCGCCAGCAGCCATCAGAAGAACACTGAAGCTTTCTTT. Amino acid sequence: CASSHQKNTEAFF.

The gene calls are TRBV7-6 and TRBJ2-5; D may match TRBD1 or TRBD2 (5 bases each). The CDR3 is 15 residues long. The V end was cut by 6 bases, the J end by 1 base, with 15 bases between. Germline V gene lookup returns CDR1 SGHVS and CDR2 FNYEAQ. The CDR3, as DNA: TGTGCCAGCAGACGTACCGGGGCCTTCCAAGAGACCCAGTACTTC. The encoded protein is CASRRTGAFQETQYF.

The gene calls are TRBV19 and TRBJ2-7; D is uncertain. Trimming pared 5 bases from V and 0 bases from J, leaving 11 bases between. This CDR3 comprises 14 residues. Germline lookup yields CDR1 LNHDA and CDR2 SQIVND (reference sequence). In DNA, the CDR3 is TGTGCCAGTAGTTCAGGACGAAGCTCCTACGAGCAGTACTTC. Protein: CASSSGRSSYEQYF.

J is TRBJ2-1 and V is TRBV6-6, with 10 bases matching TRBD2. V shed 7 bases, J shed 8 bases, and the junction held 8 bases outside the gene matches. This CDR3 is 14 amino acids long. The V gene's germline CDR1 is MNHNY and CDR2 SVGAGI (reference sequence). CDR3 nucleotide sequence: TGTGCCAGCAAAGACAGCGGGGGGGCGGATGAGCAGTTCTTC. Amino acid sequence: CASKDSGGADEQFF.

This clone has just a few counts. J is TRBJ1-1 and V is TRBV5-1; no reliable D call. Deletions cut 0 bases from V and 5 bases from J, with 17 bases between. Germline CDR1 and CDR2: SGHRS and YFSETQ. This CDR3 region has 16 residues. The CDR3 DNA reads as TGCGCCAGCAGCTTGGGTGAGCGGCTGGGGAGGACTGAAGCTTTCTTT. The encoded protein is CASSLGERLGRTEAFF.

The chain links TRBV10-3 to TRBJ2-1; either TRBD1 or TRBD2 may supply D (5 bases each). The CDR3 covers 16 residues. Germline V lookup: CDR1 ENHRY, CDR2 SYGVKD. The V end was cut by 2 bases, the J end by 6 bases, with 17 bases between. CDR3 in DNA: TGTGCCATCAGTGAGGGGGGTCTCTTTAGACCCAATGAGCAGTTCTTC. The encoded protein is CAISEGGLFRPNEQFF.

The chain carries TRBV18 and TRBJ2-1; 8 bases match TRBD2. The trim removed 5 bases at V and 6 bases at J, leaving 9 bases unmatched. The CDR3 loop spans 15 amino acids. CDR1 and CDR2 from the germline V gene are KGHSH and LQKENI. The CDR3 reads CASSSIRGGGNEQFF. Here the CDR3 DNA reads TGTGCCAGCTCATCGATTCGGGGGGGCGGCAATGAGCAGTTCTTC.

This chain links TRBV25-1 with TRBJ2-1, with D perhaps matching TRBD1 (6 bases). CDR3 size: 16 residues. V lost 5 bases to trimming and J lost 1 base, with 15 bases between them. Germline loops: CDR1 MGHDK, CDR2 SYGVNS. The CDR3 protein is CASSSRTASSYNEQFF. DNA of the CDR3: TGTGCCAGCAGTTCCCGGACAGCTTCTTCCTACAATGAGCAGTTCTTC.

This clone was seen only a few times. The chain joins TRBV7-2 to TRBJ2-1; D is uncertain. The CDR3 has 15 residues. The V gene's germline CDR1 is SGHTA and CDR2 FQGNSA. V gave up 5 bases and J gave up 9 bases, with 20 bases separating them. The CDR3 is CASSASGVESGEQFF. The CDR3 DNA is TGTGCCAGCAGCGCCTCAGGAGTAGAGTCGGGTGAGCAGTTCTTC. The full variable domain, completed using reference TRBV7-2 and TRBJ2-1, is GAGVSQSPSNKVTEKGKDVELRCDPISGHTALYWYRQSLGQGLEFLIYFQGNSAPDKSGLPSDRFSAERTGGSVSTLTIQRTQQEDSAVYLCASSASGVESGEQFFGPGTRLTVL.